Presented here are 23 T cell receptor beta chains from one specimen sequenced in a study of vaccination and CD4 T cells after COVID-19. No antigen has been assigned to these receptors. The treatment: roughly 11-day PBMC culture with coronavirus spike peptide pools or control peptides (ViraFEST assay). Sequencing of cultured CD4+ T cell DNA used the Oncomine TCR Beta short-read assay. TCRdb re-analysed the PCR reads in MiXCR, keeping a single row per CDR3 protein. Of around 26,000 distinct CDR3 sequences in the sample, approximately 40% were seen once. Sequenced input: CD4+ T cells from blood, cultured in vitro. These receptors were taken from a human donor who had recovered from COVID-19.

The chain combines TRBV5-1 with TRBJ2-5; 10 nucleotides line up with TRBD2. CDR1 and CDR2 (germline): SGHRS, YFSETQ. The length of the CDR3 is 16 residues. The J segment lost 2 bases and the V segment lost 0 bases, leaving 4 bases of the junction unmatched. The CDR3 region has the DNA TGCGCCAGCAGCTTGGTCCCTAGCGGGAGTCAAGAGACCCAGTACTTC. It translates to CASSLVPSGSQETQYF.

The chain has TRBV6-1 and TRBJ2-3, with 7 bases that match TRBD2. With 5 bases clipped from V and 4 bases from J, the junction kept 15 bases outside the gene matches. CDR3 length: 17 amino acids. Germline V gene lookup returns CDR1 MNHNS and CDR2 SASEGT. CDR3 sequence: CASSRNGGGGQPDTQYF. CDR3 bases: TGTGCCAGCAGTCGGAATGGTGGGGGAGGGCAGCCAGATACGCAGTATTTT.

This rearrangement joins TRBV6-2 or TRBV6-3 to TRBJ2-1; no firm D call. Per germline, CDR1 MNHEY and CDR2 SVGEGT. With 7 bases removed from V and 7 bases from J, the gap between germline ends came to 8 bases. This CDR3 region has 11 residues. Here the CDR3 DNA reads TGTGCCAGCACCGACGGAAATGAGCAGTTCTTC. Amino acids: CASTDGNEQFF.

The chain combines TRBV19 with TRBJ1-1; D remains ambiguous. The germline gives CDR1 LNHDA, CDR2 SQIVND (reference sequence). V lost 3 bases, J lost 3 bases, and 8 bases lay in between. The CDR3 contains 13 residues. CDR3 sequence: CASSMGRDTEAFF. CDR3 nucleotide sequence: TGTGCCAGTAGTATGGGAAGGGACACTGAAGCTTTCTTT.

The chain carries TRBV7-3 and TRBJ2-5; maybe TRBD2 (6 bases). Between the trimmed V and J ends, which lost 8 bases and 2 bases, there was a span of 12 bases. CDR3 length: 13 residues. The germline CDR1 and CDR2 sequences are SGHTA and FQGTGA. CDR3 amino acids: CASSSGGQETQYF. CDR3 sequence (DNA): TGTGCCAGCTCCTCCGGGGGACAAGAGACCCAGTACTTC.

This clonotype came up a few times. The chain has TRBV2 and TRBJ1-6; 10 positions agree with TRBD1. V shed 8 bases, J shed 7 bases, and the junction held 2 bases outside the gene matches. Germline lookup yields CDR1 SNHLY and CDR2 FYNNEI. CDR3 length: 13 amino acids. The CDR3 bases are TGTGCCAGCGGGACAGGGGAAAATTCACCCCTCCACTTT. Protein sequence: CASGTGENSPLHF.

J is TRBJ2-1 and V is TRBV15; D not certain. The CDR3 has 13 amino acids. V lost 2 bases to trimming and J lost 3 bases, with 5 bases between them. Germline CDR1 is LNHNV and CDR2 is YYDKDF (reference sequence). The CDR3 protein is CATSRRRYNEQFF. For the CDR3, the DNA is TGTGCCACCAGCAGAAGGCGCTACAATGAGCAGTTCTTC.

V and J are TRBV7-8 and TRBJ2-7; D uncertain. V was pared by 0 bases and J by 2 bases, with 11 bases between. Per the germline V gene, CDR1 is SGHVS and CDR2 is FQNEAQ. The CDR3 length is 15 residues. CDR3 in DNA: TGTGCCAGCAGCTTAGCGGTAACAACTACCTACGAGCAGTACTTC. The encoded protein is CASSLAVTTTYEQYF.

Sample share makes this clonotype medium-sized (0.01 to 0.1%). J is TRBJ1-2 and V is TRBV19, with TRBD1 matching over 7 bases. The CDR3 consists of 15 residues. After removal of 5 bases from V and 4 bases from J, the junction contained 10 bases not matched to a gene. Germline CDR1 and CDR2: LNHDA and SQIVND (reference sequence). The CDR3 coding sequence is TGTGCCAGTAGTGCATTCTCACAGGGGCTCTATGGCTACACCTTC. Encoded protein: CASSAFSQGLYGYTF.

This clonotype was detected once. This rearrangement joins TRBV10-3 to TRBJ2-3; perhaps TRBD2 as D (5 bases). The V end lost 2 bases, the J end lost 2 bases, and 8 bases lay between the germline ends. CDR1 and CDR2 from the germline V gene are ENHRY and SYGVKD. This CDR3 has 14 residues. The CDR3: CAISERESTDTQYF. CDR3 sequence (DNA): TGTGCCATCAGTGAGCGGGAATCCACAGATACGCAGTATTTT.

This clonotype was counted only a few times. The chain links TRBV5-1 to TRBJ2-7; 13 bases are shared with TRBD2. Germline lookup yields CDR1 SGHRS and CDR2 YFSETQ. V was pared by 5 bases and J by 5 bases, with 7 bases of the junction left unmatched. The length of the CDR3 is 15 residues. CDR3 loop: CASRVGLAGEDEQYF. CDR3 coding DNA: TGCGCCAGCAGGGTCGGACTAGCGGGAGAAGACGAGCAGTACTTC.

The chain couples TRBV7-9 to TRBJ1-6; D may be TRBD1 (5 bases). The CDR3 extends over 15 amino acids. Trimming left V 5 bases short and J 10 bases short, with 18 bases between. Germline assignment: CDR1 SEHNR and CDR2 FQNEAQ (reference sequence). The CDR3 here is CASSREMGGRSPLHF. DNA of the CDR3: TGTGCCAGCAGCCGGGAGATGGGGGGACGGTCACCCCTCCACTTT.

The genes are TRBV20-1 and TRBJ2-1, with 7 bases matching TRBD2. Germline CDR1 reads DFQATT; CDR2 reads SNEGSKA (reference sequence). J was trimmed by 2 bases and V by 2 bases; bases with no gene match: 6. This CDR3 comprises 15 residues. The CDR3 loop reads CSARTGGRAYNEQFF. CDR3 DNA: TGCAGTGCTAGAACGGGCGGGAGAGCCTACAATGAGCAGTTCTTC.

This clonotype has only a few counts. V is TRBV15 and J is TRBJ1-1, with D unclear. The germline gives CDR1 LNHNV, CDR2 YYDKDF (reference sequence). This CDR3 is 15 amino acids long. V lost 2 bases and J lost 1, with 11 bases in between. CDR3 in amino acids: CATSRPQAGNTEAFF. CDR3 nucleotide sequence: TGTGCCACCAGCAGACCCCAGGCAGGGAACACTGAAGCTTTCTTT. Looking up the rest from reference TRBV15 and TRBJ1-1 gives the full variable domain: DAMVIQNPRYQVTQFGKPVTLSCSQTLNHNVMYWYQQKSSQAPKLLFHYYDKDFNNEADTPDNFQSRRPNTSFCFLDIRSPGLGDTAMYLCATSRPQAGNTEAFFGQGTRLTVV.

Note on this clonotype: One junction end does not reproduce the germline sequence, and a read error may be involved. This sequence joins TRBV20-1 and TRBJ2-1; 7 bases are a match to TRBD2. The germline CDR1 and CDR2 sequences are DFQATT and SNEGSKA (reference sequence). The CDR3 length is 13 residues. The CDR3 nucleotides are TGCAGTGCGAGAGCGGGGAGGTACAATGAGCAGTTCTTC. It is translated as CSARAGRYNEQFF.

The rearrangement uses TRBV28 and TRBJ2-2; a possible D gene is TRBD1 (6 bases). There are 14 residues in the CDR3. V was pared by 5 bases and J by 6 bases, with 13 bases between. The germline V gene encodes CDR1 MDHEN and CDR2 SYDVKM. CDR3 sequence reads: CASSLPQGAGELFF. CDR3 bases: TGTGCCAGCAGTCTCCCACAGGGAGCCGGGGAGCTGTTTTTT.

CDR3 sequence reads: CSARGTGGLNEQYF. The CDR3 DNA reads as TGCAGTGCTAGGGGGACAGGGGGTCTGAACGAGCAGTACTTC. V is TRBV20-1 and J is TRBJ2-7, with 11 positions matching TRBD1. Germline values: CDR1 DFQATT, CDR2 SNEGSKA (reference sequence). The CDR3 is 14 residues long. Trimming cost V 3 bases and J 5 bases; bases outside gene matches: 6.

The chain recombines TRBV5-5 with TRBJ1-1; 8 bases agree with TRBD1. Germline V gene lookup returns CDR1 SGHKS and CDR2 YYEKEE (reference sequence). With V trimmed by 0 bases and J by 3 bases, 7 bases remained unmatched. The CDR3 is 16 amino acids. Here the CDR3 reads CASSLGRTGPYTEAFF. The CDR3 DNA reads as TGTGCCAGCAGCTTGGGACGGACAGGGCCTTACACTGAAGCTTTCTTT.

This clonotype was counted a few times. The chain joins TRBV7-9 to TRBJ2-5, with D possibly being TRBD2 (7 bases). With 3 bases removed from V and 4 bases from J, the gap between germline ends came to 15 bases. CDR3 length: 15 residues. CDR1 is SEHNR and CDR2 is FQNEAQ in the germline V gene (reference sequence). The CDR3 protein is CASSFVGRGGETQYF. In DNA form, the CDR3 reads TGTGCCAGCAGCTTCGTGGGAAGGGGGGGAGAGACCCAGTACTTC.

The V call is TRBV28, the J call TRBJ1-1; D perhaps matches TRBD1 (5 bases). Germline V gene sequence: CDR1 MDHEN, CDR2 SYDVKM. CDR3 size: 13 residues. Trimming took 6 bases from V and 4 from J, leaving 12 bases between them. The CDR3 reads CASSDSSSTEAFF. CDR3 DNA sequence: TGTGCCAGCAGCGACAGTTCGTCCACTGAAGCTTTCTTT.

The chain employs TRBV6-5 and TRBJ2-1; TRBD2 might be the D (5 bases). Trimming took off 0 bases at V and 0 bases at J, with 18 bases between the two ends. The CDR3 is 19 residues long. CDR1 and CDR2 (germline): MNHEY, SVGAGI. The CDR3 protein is CASSYSKTYRESSYNEQFF. The CDR3, as DNA: TGTGCCAGCAGTTACTCGAAGACGTACCGGGAAAGCTCCTACAATGAGCAGTTCTTC.

J is TRBJ2-1 and V is TRBV5-1; TRBD2 matches at 7 bases. The V gene end was trimmed by 3 bases and the J gene end by 9 bases; junction bases not matched to a gene: 0. CDR1 is SGHRS, CDR2 YFSETQ, per germline. This CDR3 has 11 residues. The CDR3 bases are TGCGCCAGCAGCTCGGGGGGTGAGCAGTTCTTC. Its protein product is CASSSGGEQFF.

The V and J genes are TRBV20-1 and TRBJ2-3; D possibly corresponds to TRBD2 (6 bases). V was clipped by 3 bases and J by 1 base, with 8 bases between them. There are 13 residues in the CDR3. Germline CDR1 DFQATT, CDR2 SNEGSKA (reference sequence). In nucleotides, the CDR3 is TGCAGTGCTAGCCGCGGGGGCACAGATACGCAGTATTTT. Protein: CSASRGGTDTQYF.